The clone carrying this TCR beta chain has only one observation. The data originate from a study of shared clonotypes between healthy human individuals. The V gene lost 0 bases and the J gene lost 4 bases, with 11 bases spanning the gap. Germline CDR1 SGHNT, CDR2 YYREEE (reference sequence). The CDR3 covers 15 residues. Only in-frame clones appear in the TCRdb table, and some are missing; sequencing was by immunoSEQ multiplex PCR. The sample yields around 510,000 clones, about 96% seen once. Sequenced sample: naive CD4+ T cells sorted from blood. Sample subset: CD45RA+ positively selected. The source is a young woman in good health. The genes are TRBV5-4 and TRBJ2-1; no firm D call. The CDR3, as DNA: TGTGCCAGCAGCTTGGGAGTAGGGCAGTACAATGAGCAGTTCTTC. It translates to CASSLGVGQYNEQFF.